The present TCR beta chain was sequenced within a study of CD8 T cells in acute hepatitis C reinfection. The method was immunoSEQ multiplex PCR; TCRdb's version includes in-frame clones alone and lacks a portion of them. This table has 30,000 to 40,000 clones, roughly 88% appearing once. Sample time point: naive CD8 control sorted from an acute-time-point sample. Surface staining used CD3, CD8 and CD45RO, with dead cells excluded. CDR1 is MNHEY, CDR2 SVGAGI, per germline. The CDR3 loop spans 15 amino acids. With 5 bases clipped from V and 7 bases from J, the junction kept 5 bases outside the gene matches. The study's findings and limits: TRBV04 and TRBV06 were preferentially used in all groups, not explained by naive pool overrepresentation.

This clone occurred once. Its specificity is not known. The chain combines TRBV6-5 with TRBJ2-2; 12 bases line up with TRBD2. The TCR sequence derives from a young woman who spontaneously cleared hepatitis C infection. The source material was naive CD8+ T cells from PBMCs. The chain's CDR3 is CASSLTSGSGGELFF. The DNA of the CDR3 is TGTGCCAGCAGTCTGACTAGCGGGAGTGGCGGGGAGCTGTTTTTT.